This TCR beta chain was obtained from a study of post-analysis software for immune sequencing data (dated by TCRdb to about 2015). Notes on the research overall: Disease courses on record covered relapsing-remitting, secondary progressive and progressive-relapsing multiple sclerosis, though some patients had no subtype annotation. The multiple sclerosis patient repertoires were compared with some twelve previously published healthy control repertoires from donors aged about 6 to 25 years. A subset of samples was prepared in parallel using single-end sample barcoding, then pooled and co-amplified after Illumina adapter ligation.

The full study reports these points: The control group was slightly older than the multiple sclerosis patient group. When samples were clustered directly using the F measure, samples prepared in the same batch co-clustered strongly, which prompted a batch-effect correction. Roughly 5 TRBV segments, including TRBV5-6, TRBV5-1 and TRBV20-1, were significantly more frequent in patients than controls. Significantly lower normalized Chao1 diversity was found in multiple sclerosis patients than in controls, suggesting substantial peripheral T-cell clonal expansion.

The library was prepared using PCR. Sequencing was performed on an Illumina HiSeq 2500. To reduce PCR and sequencing biases, unique molecular identifiers were incorporated into the TCR beta cDNA libraries. Approximately 500,000 cDNA molecules were obtained per 1 to 10 million input T cells, so each molecule approximated one T cell. The patient libraries were prepared and sequenced with the same protocol used for the earlier healthy control dataset. Samples belonging to the same batch were prepared together, multiplexed and sequenced on a shared HiSeq lane. Regarding the original processing steps: MIGEC was used to process the raw barcoded reads, and molecular identifier groups with only a single read were discarded before consensus assembly and CDR3 extraction. VDJtools was used for post-analysis of the clonotype tables, and diversity was normalized by down-sampling every dataset to the size of the smallest sample. To correct batch-related cross-sample contamination, repertoire overlap clustering matched CDR3 amino acid sequences but not nucleotide sequences. TCRdb reprocessed the public reads (quality trimming at Q25 with fastp, clone calling with MiXCR) and kept in-frame beta chains. Under each unique CDR3 protein, matching rows form one entry showing the most common genes and DNA. TCRdb's processing, not the authors', yielded these V and J calls. Across this sample there are about 820,000 distinct CDR3 sequences, with approximately 57% seen only once. Around 4.5% of the sample belongs to the ten largest clones.

V is cut by 0 bases and J by 9 bases, and the space between the germline ends is 10 bases. Reading the germline V gene gives CDR1 SGHRS and CDR2 YFSETQ. The CDR3 contains 12 residues, cysteine and phenylalanine counted. The CDR3 DNA has 36 bases and is translated from base 1. TCR beta repertoires were profiled from peripheral blood of some 13 young patients with multiple sclerosis to demonstrate the VDJtools post-analysis software. The multiple sclerosis patients were children and adolescents between roughly 6 and 15 years of age. As to this clonotype: This clone's antigen is unknown. Base qualities are missing; no much larger clone stands one base away.

The chain couples TRBV5-1 to TRBJ2-7, and the D gene may be TRBD1, 5 bases matching. Sequenced sample: blood. This clonotype was obtained from a girl aged 10 to 17 with multiple sclerosis. The CDR3 corresponds to CASSLGGGWQYF. Read as DNA, the sequence is TGCGCCAGCAGCTTGGGGGGCGGATGGCAGTACTTC. When the CDR3 is completed using the reference TRBV5-1 and TRBJ2-7 genes on either side, the full variable domain is KAGVTQTPRYLIKTRGQQVTLSCSPISGHRSVSWYQQTPGQGLQFLFEYFSETQRNKGNFPGRFSGRQFSNSRSEMNVSTLELGDSALYLCASSLGGGWQYFGPGTRLTVT.